This T cell receptor (beta chain) comes out of a study of cytomegalovirus exposure and HLA in healthy donors. Primers for the PCR totalled 60 Vbeta and 13 Jbeta. This table comes from immunoSEQ multiplex PCR, and its TCRdb copy is limited to in-frame clones, with some not included. The data show approximately 150,000 clones, 82% seen once. This CDR3 has 15 residues. The J segment lost 3 bases and the V segment lost 5 bases, leaving 4 bases of the junction unmatched. Germline assignment: CDR1 MGHRA and CDR2 YSYEKL. This clone was seen more than once but under ten times. This rearrangement joins TRBV4-1 to TRBJ2-7, with 13 bases identical to TRBD2. The clonotype comes from a man younger than 30 in good health and CMV-seropositive. Sample: PBMCs. As DNA, the CDR3 is TGCGCCAGCAGCTCATGGACTAGCGGGAGCTACGAGCAGTACTTC. Translation: CASSSWTSGSYEQYF.